One and the same sample provided the 6 T cell receptor beta chains below, sequenced in a study of blood T cell repertoires in COVID-19. The method was immunoSEQ multiplex PCR; TCRdb's version includes in-frame clones alone and lacks a portion of them. The data contain about 480,000 clones, more than 85% of them singletons. Input material: peripheral blood. Receptors originate from a woman aged 25-40 years with acute or convalescent COVID-19.

The rearrangement joins TRBV4-2 to TRBJ1-2; a weak D match, TRBD1 (5 bases). Germline V gene data show CDR1 as LGHNA and CDR2 as YNFKEQ. This CDR3 comprises 16 residues. Trimming left V 3 bases short and J 1 base short, with 15 bases between. The CDR3 nucleotides are TGTGCCAGCAGCCAGGGCAACTTCGACAGTAACTATGGCTACACCTTC. Its translation is CASSQGNFDSNYGYTF.

The rearrangement uses TRBV10-3 and TRBJ1-1; D is perhaps TRBD1 (5 bases). From germline, CDR1 is ENHRY and CDR2 SYGVKD. The CDR3 contains 18 residues. The ends were cut back, 8 bases at V and 4 bases at J, with 29 bases in the middle. In DNA, the CDR3 is TGTGCCATCGGCGTGTTGGTGCGTGGACACATCACGGGCACTGAAGCTTTCTTT. Its translation is CAIGVLVRGHITGTEAFF.

The chain joins TRBV6-5 to TRBJ2-1, with D tentatively TRBD1 (8 bases). The CDR3 is 14 residues long. With 10 bases removed from V and 7 bases from J, the gap between germline ends came to 20 bases. Germline V CDR1 and CDR2: MNHEY, SVGAGI. The CDR3 nucleotides are TGTGCCACAGAAAACAGGGGGGGCCGAAATGAGCAGTTCTTC. It specifies CATENRGGRNEQFF.

This clone has just one count. The chain combines TRBV4-1 with TRBJ1-5, with 7 bases identical to TRBD1. The V segment lost 5 bases and the J segment 5 bases; nucleotides outside the gene matches: 6. From germline, CDR1 is MGHRA and CDR2 YSYEKL. This CDR3 spans 14 amino acids. CDR3 in DNA: TGCGCCAGCAGCTTCCGGGACAGCTATCAGCCCCAGCATTTT. This gives the protein CASSFRDSYQPQHF.

The V call is TRBV18, the J call TRBJ1-2, with 9 bases lining up with TRBD1. This CDR3 has 14 residues. Trimming took 3 bases from V and 6 from J; bases not matched to a gene: 5. CDR1 and CDR2 (germline): KGHSH, LQKENI. The DNA of the CDR3 is TGTGCCAGCTCACCGAGACAGGGGGGTCATGGCTACACCTTC. Its translation: CASSPRQGGHGYTF.

The chain links TRBV7-9 to TRBJ1-3, with unresolved D. Germline V lookup: CDR1 SEHNR, CDR2 FQNEAQ (reference sequence). V lost 2 bases, J lost 1 base, and 6 bases lay in between. The CDR3 contains 14 residues. The CDR3 sequence is CASSLSGSGNTIYF. As DNA, the CDR3 is TGTGCCAGCAGCTTATCCGGGTCTGGAAACACCATATATTTT.